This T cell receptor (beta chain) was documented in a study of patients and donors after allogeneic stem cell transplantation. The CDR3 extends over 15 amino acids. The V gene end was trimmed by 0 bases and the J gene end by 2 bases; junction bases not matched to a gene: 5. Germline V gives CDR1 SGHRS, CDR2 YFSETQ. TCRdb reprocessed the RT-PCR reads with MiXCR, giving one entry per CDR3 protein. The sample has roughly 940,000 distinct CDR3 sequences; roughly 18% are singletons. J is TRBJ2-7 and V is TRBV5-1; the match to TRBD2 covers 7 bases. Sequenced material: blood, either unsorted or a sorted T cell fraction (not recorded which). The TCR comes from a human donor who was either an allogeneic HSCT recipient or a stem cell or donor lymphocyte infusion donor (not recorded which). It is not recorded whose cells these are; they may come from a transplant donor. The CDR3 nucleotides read TGCGCCAGCAGCTTGGGTGGACTAGATGCCTACGAGCAGTACTTC. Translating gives CASSLGGLDAYEQYF.